The 13 T cell receptor beta chains below all came from one sample that was sequenced in a study of blood T cell repertoires in COVID-19. The method was immunoSEQ multiplex PCR; TCRdb's version includes in-frame clones alone and lacks a portion of them. The sample includes 210,000 or so clones, 70% to 90% of them seen just once. Sequencing was done on a sample of PBMCs or T cells enriched from blood (not recorded which). All receptors come from a woman between 35 and 50 years old with acute COVID-19.

The gene calls are TRBV19 and TRBJ2-3, with 9 bases aligning to TRBD2. V trimming: 6 bases; J trimming: 0 bases; junction bases outside the gene matches: 7. The length of the CDR3 is 16 residues. The germline V gene has CDR1 LNHDA and CDR2 SQIVND (reference sequence). CDR3 nucleotides: TGTGCCAGTAGAGGGAGCGGGAGGCCTAGCACAGATACGCAGTATTTT. It encodes CASRGSGRPSTDTQYF.

The chain uses TRBV6-2 or TRBV6-3 and TRBJ1-2; 8 positions agree with TRBD1. The CDR3 has 14 amino acids. After removal of 6 bases from V and 6 bases from J, the junction contained 9 bases not matched to a gene. The germline gives CDR1 MNHEY, CDR2 SVGEGT. This CDR3 is CASSRDRRNDGYTF. The DNA of the CDR3 is TGTGCCAGCAGCCGGGACAGGAGGAACGATGGCTACACCTTC.

The genes are TRBV30 and TRBJ2-1; 10 bases align to TRBD1. The trim removed 0 bases at V and 6 bases at J, leaving 2 bases unmatched. Germline loops: CDR1 GTSNPN, CDR2 SVGIG (reference sequence). The CDR3 sequence is 14 residues long. The CDR3 DNA sequence: TGTGCCTGGAGTGTTGGGACAGGGGCCAATGAGCAGTTCTTC. Amino acids: CAWSVGTGANEQFF.

This chain connects TRBV29-1 to TRBJ2-7; 8 nucleotides align to TRBD1. V lost 8 bases and J lost 11; bases outside the gene matches: 11. Germline CDR1 reads SQVTM; CDR2 reads ANQGSEA. The CDR3 spans 11 residues. This CDR3 is CSSKRQGLEYF. CDR3 nucleotide sequence: TGCAGCTCAAAACGACAGGGGTTAGAGTACTTC.

The J gene is TRBJ2-1, the V gene TRBV7-9; D may be TRBD2 (6 bases). Germline CDR1 SEHNR, CDR2 FQNEAQ (reference sequence). V was pared by 4 bases and J by 9 bases, with 13 bases between. This CDR3 has 13 amino acids. This CDR3 reads CASSSLWGGEQFF. CDR3 nucleotide sequence: TGTGCCAGCAGCTCCTTGTGGGGAGGTGAGCAGTTCTTC.

V and J are TRBV19 and TRBJ1-2; D perhaps matches TRBD1 (6 bases). Germline V gene lookup returns CDR1 LNHDA and CDR2 SQIVND (reference sequence). The CDR3 has 15 amino acids. V was trimmed by 5 bases and J by 7 bases, leaving 20 bases between them. This chain's CDR3 is CASSDGSRDIIGYTF. As DNA, the CDR3 is TGTGCCAGTAGTGATGGGTCCCGGGACATAATTGGCTACACCTTC.

The V and J genes are TRBV19 and TRBJ1-2; no definite D call. V lost 6 bases to trimming and J lost 0 bases, with 14 bases between them. Germline V lookup: CDR1 LNHDA, CDR2 SQIVND (reference sequence). The CDR3 has 15 residues. The CDR3 nucleotides are TGTGCCAGTAGCCCTAGGACTGGAGCTAACTATGGCTACACCTTC. This encodes CASSPRTGANYGYTF.

CDR3 sequence reads: CATTEQGADYGYTF. The CDR3 DNA sequence: TGTGCCACCACTGAACAGGGGGCAGACTATGGCTACACCTTC. This rearrangement joins TRBV15 to TRBJ1-2; 9 nucleotides match TRBD1. This CDR3 spans 14 amino acids. The V gene's germline CDR1 is LNHNV and CDR2 YYDKDF (reference sequence). V was clipped by 7 bases and J by 3 bases; unmatched bases: 6. The full variable domain, with the rest looked up from reference TRBV15 and TRBJ1-2, is DAMVIQNPRYQVTQFGKPVTLSCSQTLNHNVMYWYQQKSSQAPKLLFHYYDKDFNNEADTPDNFQSRRPNTSFCFLDIRSPGLGDTAMYLCATTEQGADYGYTFGSGTRLTVV.

The chain links TRBV14 to TRBJ1-1; D is ambiguous. The V and J ends lost 0 bases and 5 bases respectively, with 7 bases between them. This CDR3 has 13 amino acids. Germline CDR1 and CDR2: SGHDN and FVKESK. In DNA, the CDR3 is TGTGCCAGCAGCCAAGACCCCGGGACTGAAGCTTTCTTT. Translating gives CASSQDPGTEAFF. Complete variable domain (other parts from reference TRBV14 and TRBJ1-1): EAGVTQFPSHSVIEKGQTVTLRCDPISGHDNLYWYRRVMGKEIKFLLHFVKESKQDESGMPNNRFLAERTGGTYSTLKVQPAELEDSGVYFCASSQDPGTEAFFGQGTRLTVV.

The rearrangement links TRBV28 to TRBJ1-6; 8 bases are shared with TRBD1. V gave up 6 bases and J gave up 9 bases; unmatched junction bases: 10. Germline V gene sequence: CDR1 MDHEN, CDR2 SYDVKM. The CDR3 consists of 15 residues. CDR3 nucleotides: TGTGCCAGCAGCAATCCTCAGGGGGCGGGTTCACCCCTCCACTTT. It specifies CASSNPQGAGSPLHF.

Only one count was recorded for this clone. The chain is built from TRBV4-2 and TRBJ2-1; 10 bases are a match to TRBD2. The CDR3 has 16 residues. Trimming removed 3 bases from V and 9 bases from J; junction bases left unmatched: 11. Per the germline V gene, CDR1 is LGHNA and CDR2 is YNFKEQ. The CDR3 bases are TGTGCCAGCAGCCAGGGAGCGGGGGGGCCTATAGGTGAGCAGTTCTTC. As protein: CASSQGAGGPIGEQFF.

The chain is built from TRBV28 and TRBJ2-7, with 9 nucleotides matching TRBD1. Germline CDR1 MDHEN, CDR2 SYDVKM. The V segment lost 6 bases and the J segment 1 base; nucleotides outside the gene matches: 7. This CDR3 is 15 amino acids long. The CDR3 reads CASSAPGTGSYEQYF. CDR3 bases: TGTGCCAGCAGCGCGCCCGGGACAGGGTCCTACGAGCAGTACTTC.

The chain is built from TRBV9 and TRBJ2-1; D may be TRBD2 (6 bases). Germline V gene data show CDR1 as SGDLS and CDR2 as YYNGEE. The CDR3 has 14 residues. V lost 0 bases to trimming and J lost 9 bases, with 13 bases between them. The CDR3 region has the DNA TGTGCCAGCAGCGTAGAGGGACTGCCCTCTGAGCAGTTCTTC. Residues: CASSVEGLPSEQFF. The complete variable domain, with remaining parts taken from reference TRBV9 and TRBJ2-1, reads DSGVTQTPKHLITATGQRVTLRCSPRSGDLSVYWYQQSLDQGLQFLIQYYNGEERAKGNILERFSAQQFPDLHSELNLSSLELGDSALYFCASSVEGLPSEQFFGPGTRLTVL.